This T cell receptor beta chain is drawn from a study of shared clonotypes between healthy human individuals (dated by TCRdb to 2019 to 2021). At the level of the whole study: A couple of women and a few men aged 18 to 49 years were included in the cohort. Leukapheresis yielded between about 0.94 and 10 billion PBMCs per donor. To estimate repertoire size and how much clonotypes are shared between individuals, the study performed deep sequencing of blood TCR repertoires from about five healthy adults. To increase sequencing depth and limit assay-specific biases, TCR repertoire library preparation and sequencing were carried out by different laboratories using diverse techniques. For each donor, CD4 naive and CD4 memory were each run on three plates, CD8 naive on two plates, and CD8 memory on one plate. What the work shows at the level of the full study, not this receptor alone: The genetic and exposure-history diversity represented was limited by the small number of donors. Rarefaction of sorted-subset datasets indicated incomplete sequencing despite the large sequencing depth. When a few donors were compared, the shared fraction of clonotypes was roughly 5% for naive CD4, more than 3% for naive CD8, 2% to 2.5% for memory CD4, and about 0.36% for memory CD8. Sampling was restricted to blood, and TCR repertoires in tissues likely differ from the TCR repertoires found in blood. Estimated clonotype richness was generally larger for naive than for memory subsets. Compared with non-shared clonotypes, the clonotypes found in all four sorted-subset donors had higher generation probabilities. Based on pairwise subsampling, the degree of clonotype sharing among donors was expected to be affected by sequencing depth.

The junction carries 12 bases between V and J, which are trimmed by 4 bases and 2 bases respectively. From the germline V gene, CDR1 is MDHEN and CDR2 is SYDVKM. The CDR3 sequence holds 14 residues, the cysteine and phenylalanine included. Here the CDR3 DNA is all that survives: 42 bases in frame from base 1. For the CD8 naive samples, CD45RO-negative cells were positively selected for CCR7, yielding a CD45RA+CCR7+ population from which TemRA cells were excluded. The donors were healthy, HIV-negative adults with no recently reported acute infections or vaccinations. Only Caucasian adults living in Nashville, Tennessee, USA were represented among the donors. After blood collection by leukapheresis, PBMCs were isolated using Ficoll-Histopaque density gradient centrifugation and then cryopreserved in the vapor phase of liquid nitrogen. Analytical flow cytometry was used to check the purity and quantity of each magnetically sorted T cell population. From each sorted fraction, genomic DNA was isolated and quantified by UV absorbance on a Nanodrop 2000c.

Using the deep immunoSEQ assay, multiplex PCR amplified TCR CDR3 regions from genomic DNA. Genomic DNA extracted from each cell subset was distributed evenly over all wells of several immunoSEQ 96-well plates, and each plate served as one replicate. For sorted subsets, each replicate PCR was loaded with 200 ng genomic DNA, equivalent to 25,000 to 35,000 T cell genomes. The purified libraries were quantified using a Qubit 3.0 fluorometer, sized with a Bioanalyzer 2100, and then quantified again using the KAPA Library Quantification kit. Every immunoSEQ 96-well plate was sequenced on a separate single-read 150-cycle Illumina NextSeq 550 flow cell. The paper's processing steps were these. Because the immunoSEQ output included only junctional sequences and no quality scores, the filtering could not be the same as the filtering used for full-length reads. Sequences were annotated with PyIR, a Python wrapper for IgBLAST v1.9, and V/J genes and CDR3 were assigned using IMGT germline references. Any read was removed if the V/J assignment was weak (E-value above 1e-6), the CDR3 was missing, or the read contained stop codons, out-of-frame junctions, or ambiguous translated residues. V3J clonotypes were defined as sequences sharing the same inferred V gene, J gene, and CDR3 amino acid sequence. To compute the percentage overlap between repertoires, the number of shared unique clonotypes was divided by the size of the smaller repertoire. Three approaches were used to assess repertoire richness: RTK rarefaction, the Chao1 estimator, and Recon v2.1 estimates of unobserved clonotypes. Generation probabilities for all TCRbeta clonotypes obtained by the gDNA method from a handful of donors were computed using OLGA. Entries here come from immuneACCESS through TCRdb and include only in-frame sequences with V and J called. Some clones fail to appear in such tables; in the studies checked, an unresolved V gene covers under half of the shortfall, and the cause of the remainder is unknown. The V and J calls and the clone size are those of that table, but D and trimming were determined from the DNA. In all, the sample holds a few million clones, and 85% to 95% of those were seen once. The ten largest clones take up 1.5% to 2% of the sample.

About this clone itself: Its specific antigen is unknown. The input lacks base qualities; no much larger clone sits a single base away.

The clonotype was recovered from a man younger than 35 in good health. Some clones in this sample may be carry-over from other donors' samples. The sequenced sample consisted of naive CD8+ T cells from PBMCs. Interpreted using the paper, the cell subset or site label stands for: CD45RA+CCR7+. This receptor chain uses TRBV28 and TRBJ2-7; TRBD1 might be the D gene, on 5 matching bases. The CDR3 sequence is CASSSTVRAYEQYF. The DNA sequence is TGTGCCAGCAGTTCCACAGTCAGGGCCTACGAGCAGTACTTC.